The rows below give T cell receptor beta chains drawn from one sample of a study of identical twins. Using its own MiXCR run on the 5' RACE reads, TCRdb lists one record per CDR3 protein. The sample shows approximately 620,000 distinct CDR3 sequences, about 9.4% of them seen only once. These same records also appear under a second study, on yellow fever vaccine responses in identical twins.

The sequenced material came from PBMCs. These receptors came from a woman under 30 in good health. Each CDR3 is given with its conserved first and last residue. The D gene is left open where the match is weak. Size values are once, few and many counts, or a class for expanded clones, and some rows have none.

D gene	clone size	V gene	J gene	CDR3 DNA	CDR3 protein
TRBD2	few	TRBV27	TRBJ2-3	TGTGCCAGCAGTTTAAGCCGGGGGGGCCTAGATACGCAGTATTTT	CASSLSRGGLDTQYF
.	few	TRBV27	TRBJ2-3	TGTGCCAGCAGTTTATGGGGCGGAGCTAGCACAGATACGCAGTATTTT	CASSLWGGASTDTQYF
TRBD1	many	TRBV7-8	TRBJ2-7	TGTGCCAGCAGCTATCCCCCGGGACAGGCCTTCTACGAGCAGTACTTC	CASSYPPGQAFYEQYF
TRBD2	.	TRBV28	TRBJ2-7	TGTGCCAGCAGTTTACCTCTAGCGGGAGTTCGGGAGCAGTACTTC	CASSLPLAGVREQYF
.	many	TRBV12-3/TRBV12-4	TRBJ2-1	TGTGCCAGCAGTTTAGTGGATTGGGGCGGCTACAATGAGCAGTTCTTC	CASSLVDWGGYNEQFF
.	few	TRBV7-8	TRBJ1-6	TGTGCCAGCAGCTTTAGGACGGAATATAATTCACCCCTCCACTTT	CASSFRTEYNSPLHF
.	few	TRBV6-2/TRBV6-3	TRBJ2-7	TGTGCCAGCGCATCTATCGAGCAGTACTTC	CASASIEQYF
.	many	TRBV5-6	TRBJ1-5	TGTGCCAGCAGCTTGGCCGCACAGGCTTATCAGCCCCAGCATTTT	CASSLAAQAYQPQHF
.	few	TRBV27	TRBJ2-7	TGTGCCAGCAGTTTATCGAGGATGTCCTACGAGCAGTACTTC	CASSLSRMSYEQYF
.	few	TRBV7-3	TRBJ2-5	TGTGCCAGCAGCTTACTTGGCAGGGCGTACCAAGAGACCCAGTACTTC	CASSLLGRAYQETQYF
TRBD2	many	TRBV10-3	TRBJ2-1	TGTGCCATCAGCTTTACCCCGAGGGGCGGGGGGGAGCAGTTCTTC	CAISFTPRGGGEQFF
.	.	TRBV4-2	TRBJ2-2	TGTGCCAGCAGCCATGTGGCCGGGGAGCTGTTTTTT	CASSHVAGELFF
.	.	TRBV7-9	TRBJ1-1	TGTGCCAGCAGCTCCTCGGCCCTGAACACTGAAGCTTTCTTT	CASSSSALNTEAFF
TRBD2	many	TRBV4-3	TRBJ2-1	TGCGCCAGCAGCCAAGATAGGCTAGCGGGTAGTGAGCAGTTCTTC	CASSQDRLAGSEQFF
.	few	TRBV6-2/TRBV6-3	TRBJ2-5	TGTGCCAGCAGTTCCGGACTGATGTACCAAGAGACCCAGTACTTC	CASSSGLMYQETQYF
TRBD1	.	TRBV7-9	TRBJ2-7	TGTGCCAGCAGTCCCCCCGGGGACAGGGTCTTCCACGAGCAGTACTTC	CASSPPGDRVFHEQYF
TRBD1	few	TRBV27	TRBJ1-2	TGTGCCAGCAGTACCGGACAGGGAGATTTGGGTGGCTACACCTTC	CASSTGQGDLGGYTF
.	few	TRBV7-2	TRBJ2-5	TGTGCCAGCAGCTTAGATCCCGGGGGCCTCCAAGAGACCCAGTACTTC	CASSLDPGGLQETQYF
.	.	TRBV29-1	TRBJ2-7	TGCAGCGTTGAAGATGTTGGTAGTCGGTACGAGCAGTACTTC	CSVEDVGSRYEQYF
TRBD1	few	TRBV2	TRBJ2-7	TGTGCCAGCAGTTCCCCTACAGGGGCCTACGAGCAGTACTTC	CASSSPTGAYEQYF
.	many	TRBV5-1	TRBJ2-7	TGCGCCAGCAGCCGGACAGTGATTAACGAGCAGTACTTC	CASSRTVINEQYF
.	few	TRBV12-3/TRBV12-4	TRBJ1-1	TGTGCCAGCAGTTTTGGCACAATGAACACTGAAGCTTTCTTT	CASSFGTMNTEAFF
TRBD1	few	TRBV29-1	TRBJ2-5	TGCAGCGCAGTGACAGGGAAGAGTGAGACCCAGTACTTC	CSAVTGKSETQYF
.	few	TRBV4-3	TRBJ2-7	TGCGCCAGCAGCCAAGATACCCAAGGCGAGCAGTACTTC	CASSQDTQGEQYF
.	few	TRBV5-1	TRBJ1-4	TGCGCCAGCAGCCTCGACGGAATCGAAAATGAAAAACTGTTTTTT	CASSLDGIENEKLFF
TRBD2	many	TRBV12-3/TRBV12-4	TRBJ2-7	TGTGCCAGCAGTTTAGGGACTAGCGGTTTGACCTACGAGCAGTACTTC	CASSLGTSGLTYEQYF
.	few	TRBV12-3/TRBV12-4	TRBJ2-3	TGTGCCTCTGTCGGGACGAACACAGATACGCAGTATTTT	CASVGTNTDTQYF
TRBD1	.	TRBV2	TRBJ1-1	TGTGCCCGCAGTTCGTCGCGCCCGGGACAGTCGGGCCGGAACACTGAAGCTTTCTTT	CARSSSRPGQSGRNTEAFF
.	.	TRBV11-2	TRBJ1-4	TGTGCCAGCAGCTTATCCCCCGGGGCGGGGATTAGAACTAATGAAAAACTGTTTTTT	CASSLSPGAGIRTNEKLFF
.	many	TRBV24-1	TRBJ2-1	TGTGCCACCCCCGGCCGGGACGGATTCCGGTTCTATGAGCAGTTCTTC	CATPGRDGFRFYEQFF
TRBD1	.	TRBV11-2	TRBJ1-4	TGTGCCAGCAGCAGACAGGGGAGGGCTCTCAAGGAACTGTTTTTT	CASSRQGRALKELFF
.	.	TRBV12-3/TRBV12-4	TRBJ1-1	TGTGCCAGCAGTTCCCAGAGTATGAACACTGAAGCTTTCTTT	CASSSQSMNTEAFF
.	few	TRBV6-5	TRBJ2-3	TGTGCCAGCAGAAGTCCTGCAGATACGCAGTATTTT	CASRSPADTQYF
TRBD2	.	TRBV7-9	TRBJ2-1	TGTGCCAGCACCCCCTGGGGACTAGCAGACCACAATGAGCAGTTCTTC	CASTPWGLADHNEQFF
.	many	TRBV27	TRBJ2-1	TGTGCCAGCAGGACCGGGACGACCATATCCTACAATGAGCAGTTCTTC	CASRTGTTISYNEQFF
.	few	TRBV20-1	TRBJ1-2	TGCAGTGCTAGAGATCCGAACAGGGTAGATGGCTACACCTTC	CSARDPNRVDGYTF
.	few	TRBV3-1	TRBJ2-3	TGTGCCAGCAAACTTGCCGGGGGCACAGATACGCAGTATTTT	CASKLAGGTDTQYF
.	.	TRBV20-1	TRBJ2-1	TGCAGTGCTAGAGATCTCCGCCCCCTGCGCATCCATGAGCAGTTCTTC	CSARDLRPLRIHEQFF
TRBD2	many	TRBV12-3/TRBV12-4	TRBJ2-2	TGTGCCAGCAGTACCTACGTGACTAGCGAAAACACCGGGGAGCTGTTTTTT	CASSTYVTSENTGELFF
TRBD1	few	TRBV7-8	TRBJ1-5	TGTGCCAGCAGCCATCGACAGGGAAGTTATAGCAATCAGCCCCAGCATTTT	CASSHRQGSYSNQPQHF
.	many	TRBV5-1	TRBJ1-1	TGCGCCAGCAGCTTTACCTGGAACACTGAAGCTTTCTTT	CASSFTWNTEAFF
TRBD1	.	TRBV24-1	TRBJ2-1	TGTGCCACCAGTGATGGGACAGGGGCCTACCGGTGGAATGAGCAGTTCTTC	CATSDGTGAYRWNEQFF
.	.	TRBV27	TRBJ1-1	TGTGCCAGCAGTTCACCGTTAAGGGTGAACACTGAAGCTTTCTTT	CASSSPLRVNTEAFF
TRBD2	few	TRBV24-1	TRBJ2-5	TGTGCCACCAGTGATTTGCCCCTGGGACTAGCGGGGTCGCAAGAGACCCAGTACTTC	CATSDLPLGLAGSQETQYF
TRBD1	many	TRBV6-1	TRBJ1-1	TGTGCCAGCAGTGAGACAGGGGGCGGCACTGAAGCTTTCTTT	CASSETGGGTEAFF
.	.	TRBV7-9	TRBJ1-4	TGTGCCAGCCCCGCCGGTGAAAAACTGTTTTTT	CASPAGEKLFF
.	many	TRBV21-1	TRBJ1-5	TGTGCCAGCACTACACGACAGGGAAATCAGCCCCAGCATTTT	CASTTRQGNQPQHF
.	few	TRBV20-1	TRBJ2-5	TGCAGTGCTCAGCATTGGGGGACAACTAACCAAGAGACCCAGTACTTC	CSAQHWGTTNQETQYF
TRBD1	many	TRBV20-1	TRBJ2-3	TGCAGTGCTGGGACAGGGTTCGGGAACACAGATACGCAGTATTTT	CSAGTGFGNTDTQYF
.	.	TRBV6-5	TRBJ1-1	TGTGCCAGCAGTTTTCGGGGCGGAACCGTACCAGCTTTCTTT	CASSFRGGTVPAFF
TRBD1	few	TRBV11-3	TRBJ1-1	TGTGCCAGCAGCCGCACAGGGGACCCCCTGAACACTGAAGCTTTCTTT	CASSRTGDPLNTEAFF
.	many	TRBV12-3/TRBV12-4	TRBJ2-3	TGTGCCAGCACCCGAACTCGGTCCGATACGCAGTATTTT	CASTRTRSDTQYF
.	.	TRBV28	TRBJ2-5	TGTGCCAGCAGTACGACTTGGGAGGCTTCGGAGACCCAGTACTTC	CASSTTWEASETQYF
.	.	TRBV20-1	TRBJ2-5	TGCAGTGCTAGAGATGAGGAAGGATTGGAAGAGACCCAGTACTTC	CSARDEEGLEETQYF
TRBD1	.	TRBV15	TRBJ2-7	TGTGCCACCAGCAGAGGCTCCCGGGACAGCCACTACGAGCAGTACTTC	CATSRGSRDSHYEQYF